These 24 T cell receptor beta chains were sequenced from one sample in a study of blood T cell repertoires in COVID-19. The repertoire was sequenced with immunoSEQ multiplex PCR; TCRdb's copy has only in-frame clones and lacks some. Of roughly 200,000 clones detected, 70% to 90% appear once; the ten largest clones hold approximately 11%. The sequencing input was peripheral blood. These receptors were obtained from a human donor with active or convalescent COVID-19. The donor label of this sample is uncertain.

V usage is TRBV5-1 and J usage is TRBJ2-7, with a possible D match to TRBD2 (5 bases). The CDR3 spans 14 residues. Germline CDR1 and CDR2: SGHRS and YFSETQ. Trimming took 2 bases from V and 6 from J, leaving 15 bases between them. In DNA form, the CDR3 reads TGCGCCAGCAGCTTCAGCCAGGACGGAGGCGAGCAGTACTTC. Amino acid sequence: CASSFSQDGGEQYF.

This chain joins TRBV21-1 and TRBJ2-7; the DNA was not used to check the table's D call, TRBD2. TRBV21-1 is described as a pseudogene. The CDR3 is 12 residues long. The CDR3 DNA is TGTGCCAGCCCTAAGCCTGATAACGAGCAGTACTTC. Protein product: CASPKPDNEQYF.

The V gene is TRBV5-5, the J gene TRBJ2-3, with TRBD2 matching over 10 bases. The CDR3 consists of 18 residues. Germline-derived CDR1 and CDR2 are SGHKS and YYEKEE (reference sequence). V dropped 0 bases and J dropped 4; count of bases not matched to a gene: 11. CDR3 sequence (DNA): TGTGCCAGCAGCTTGGCCCGAGTACTAGCGGGGCCCTCAGATACGCAGTATTTT. Residues: CASSLARVLAGPSDTQYF.

This clone is a singleton in its sample. The chain uses TRBV30 and TRBJ2-2; D not certain. Germline-derived CDR1 and CDR2 are GTSNPN and SVGIG (reference sequence). Trimming shortened V by 5 bases and J by 4 bases, and 8 bases separated the two germline ends. The CDR3 is made up of 12 amino acids. The CDR3 sequence: CAWRPGTGELFF. As DNA, the CDR3 is TGTGCCTGGCGCCCGGGCACCGGGGAGCTGTTTTTT.

The chain is built from TRBV30 and TRBJ2-4; D may be TRBD2 (5 bases). The V and J ends lost 5 bases and 0 bases respectively, with 11 bases between them. CDR1 and CDR2 (germline): GTSNPN, SVGIG (reference sequence). The CDR3 is 14 residues long. For the CDR3, the DNA is TGTGCCTGGGCCCCCGGGGTAGCCAAAAACATTCAGTACTTC. Its protein product is CAWAPGVAKNIQYF. Using reference TRBV30 and TRBJ2-4 for the parts outside the CDR3, the full variable domain is SQTIHQWPATLVQPVGSPLSLECTVEGTSNPNLYWYRQAAGRGLQLLFYSVGIGQISSEVPQNLSASRPQDRQFILSSKKLLLSDSGFYLCAWAPGVAKNIQYFGAGTRLSVL.

The chain combines TRBV9 with TRBJ2-5, with 13 positions matching TRBD2. Germline CDR1 reads SGDLS; CDR2 reads YYNGEE. The ends lost 3 bases at V and 5 bases at J; junction bases unmatched: 4. The CDR3 has 15 residues. The DNA of the CDR3 is TGTGCCAGCAGCGGGGGACTAGCGGGAAGGGAGACCCAGTACTTC. It translates to CASSGGLAGRETQYF.

The rearrangement links TRBV4-2 to TRBJ1-1; 10 positions match TRBD1. The length of the CDR3 is 15 residues. Per the germline V gene, CDR1 is LGHNA and CDR2 is YNFKEQ. V was pared by 0 bases and J by 3 bases, with 1 base of the junction left unmatched. DNA for the CDR3: TGTGCCAGCAGCCAAGACGGGACAGGGGACACTGAAGCTTTCTTT. It encodes CASSQDGTGDTEAFF.

The chain is built from TRBV12-3 or TRBV12-4 and TRBJ1-2; 7 nucleotides align to TRBD1. The trim removed 6 bases at V and 4 bases at J, leaving 5 bases unmatched. The CDR3 runs to 13 residues. DNA for the CDR3: TGTGCCAGCAGCCGGGACAGCTTCTATGGCTACACCTTC. Amino acids: CASSRDSFYGYTF.

The chain links TRBV15 to TRBJ2-1, with D unclear. The CDR3 covers 11 residues. Per the germline V gene, CDR1 is LNHNV and CDR2 is YYDKDF (reference sequence). V gave up 2 bases and J gave up 7 bases, with 3 bases separating them. The CDR3 here is CATSRSNEQFF. The CDR3 nucleotides read TGTGCCACCAGCAGATCGAATGAGCAGTTCTTC.

This sequence joins TRBV4-1 and TRBJ2-3; 9 bases agree with TRBD2. The germline CDR1 and CDR2 sequences are MGHRA and YSYEKL. The CDR3 length is 16 residues. With V trimmed by 4 bases and J by 2 bases, 7 bases remained unmatched. CDR3 sequence: CASSPPQRGVTDTQYF. The CDR3 coding sequence is TGCGCCAGCAGCCCCCCCCAGCGGGGGGTCACAGATACGCAGTATTTT.

The chain joins TRBV19 to TRBJ1-5; possibly TRBD1 for D (5 bases). Germline V lookup: CDR1 LNHDA, CDR2 SQIVND (reference sequence). Deletions cut 1 base from V and 5 bases from J, with 9 bases between. CDR3 length equals 14 residues. CDR3 in DNA: TGTGCCAGTAGTATAGTACAGGATTATCAGCCCCAGCATTTT. Its translation: CASSIVQDYQPQHF.

V is TRBV25-1 and J is TRBJ1-1; TRBD1 matches at 8 bases. With 4 bases clipped from V and 5 bases from J, the junction kept 3 bases outside the gene matches. This CDR3 has 13 amino acids. Germline CDR1 is MGHDK and CDR2 is SYGVNS. Written as DNA, the CDR3 is TGTGCCAGCAGTGCGACAGGGGTGACTGAAGCTTTCTTT. This sequence encodes CASSATGVTEAFF.

This chain connects TRBV28 to TRBJ2-4, with 11 bases aligning to TRBD1. After removal of 5 bases from V and 3 bases from J, the junction contained 3 bases not matched to a gene. The CDR3 length is 15 residues. Germline V gives CDR1 MDHEN, CDR2 SYDVKM. The chain's CDR3 is CASSRTGGNKNIQYF. CDR3 coding DNA: TGTGCCAGCAGTCGGACAGGGGGCAACAAAAACATTCAGTACTTC.

The chain joins TRBV18 to TRBJ1-1; a possible D gene is TRBD1 (5 bases). Germline V lookup: CDR1 KGHSH, CDR2 LQKENI. Trimming left V 3 bases short and J 9 bases short, with 20 bases between. This CDR3 comprises 15 residues. The CDR3 spells CASSPEQAGGVKAFF. DNA for the CDR3: TGTGCCAGCTCACCCGAACAGGCCGGAGGGGTTAAAGCTTTCTTT.

Only a few counts were recorded for this clone. The rearrangement uses TRBV27 and TRBJ1-2; possible D gene TRBD1, 5 bases. The CDR3 consists of 15 residues. V was shortened by 0 bases and J by 0 bases, with 8 bases between the two germline ends. The V gene's germline CDR1 is MNHEY and CDR2 SMNVEV (reference sequence). Here the CDR3 reads CASSLSGAANYGYTF. CDR3 sequence (DNA): TGTGCCAGCAGTTTATCAGGGGCCGCTAACTATGGCTACACCTTC.

This chain connects TRBV4-3 to TRBJ2-2; D possibly corresponds to TRBD1 (6 bases). This CDR3 spans 14 amino acids. Germline CDR1 reads LGHNA; CDR2 reads YSLEER. Trimming removed 1 base at V and 3 bases at J, with 6 bases between. CDR3 DNA sequence: TGCGCCAGCAGCCAAGGGACAGACACCGGGGAGCTGTTTTTT. Translation: CASSQGTDTGELFF.

The rearrangement links TRBV6-6 to TRBJ2-3; unclear D gene. Germline CDR1 and CDR2: MNHNY and SVGAGI (reference sequence). The CDR3 runs to 17 residues. Trimming took off 5 bases at V and 5 bases at J, with 23 bases between the two ends. The CDR3 DNA follows: TGTGCCAGCAGTCCGCGAGTCCCTTCGGGTACACAAGATACGCAGTATTTT. It translates to CASSPRVPSGTQDTQYF.

Concerning this clone itself: The same CDR3 is also encoded by other DNA sequences in this sample. This sequence joins TRBV6-5 and TRBJ1-5; D ambiguous. The CDR3 runs to 15 residues. Germline CDR1 MNHEY, CDR2 SVGAGI. Trimming took off 0 bases at V and 1 base at J, with 7 bases between the two ends. Here the CDR3 DNA reads TGTGCCAGCAGTTACTCGCGGGGAAGCAATCAGCCCCAGCATTTT. Translated, it gives CASSYSRGSNQPQHF.

The chain combines TRBV12-3 or TRBV12-4 with TRBJ2-3; D unresolved. Deletions cut 6 bases from V and 5 bases from J, with 6 bases between. The length of the CDR3 is 11 residues. The CDR3 sequence: CASRSGDTQYF. In DNA, the CDR3 is TGTGCCAGCAGGAGTGGAGATACGCAGTATTTT.

The chain combines TRBV4-1 with TRBJ2-5; D gene ambiguous. From germline, CDR1 is MGHRA and CDR2 YSYEKL. Between the trimmed V and J ends, which lost 0 bases and 6 bases, there was a span of 8 bases. This CDR3 contains 13 residues. In DNA form, the CDR3 reads TGCGCCAGCAGCCAAGAACTAAGACAGACCCAGTACTTC. Protein product: CASSQELRQTQYF.

V and J are TRBV6-6 and TRBJ2-7; 7 bases fit TRBD1. Germline V CDR1 and CDR2: MNHNY, SVGAGI (reference sequence). Trimming took 0 bases from V and 0 from J; bases not matched to a gene: 2. This CDR3 is 15 amino acids long. The CDR3 DNA follows: TGTGCCAGCAGTTACTCCGGGACAGCCTCCTACGAGCAGTACTTC. Translated: CASSYSGTASYEQYF.

The chain employs TRBV15 and TRBJ2-1; 7 bases match TRBD2. J lost 12 bases, V lost 0 bases, and 14 bases had no gene match. CDR1 and CDR2 from the germline V gene are LNHNV and YYDKDF (reference sequence). The CDR3 covers 16 residues. The CDR3 spells CATSRDPGGTRSGQFF. CDR3 nucleotide sequence: TGTGCCACCAGCAGAGATCCGGGAGGCACTAGGAGTGGGCAGTTCTTC.

The chain has TRBV9 and TRBJ1-2; D perhaps matches TRBD1 (5 bases). This CDR3 has 14 residues. Between the trimmed V and J ends, which lost 0 bases and 1 base, there was a span of 7 bases. Looked up from germline, CDR1 is SGDLS and CDR2 is YYNGEE. The CDR3 spells CASSVAGLNYGYTF. The DNA of the CDR3 is TGTGCCAGCAGCGTAGCGGGACTTAACTATGGCTACACCTTC.

This sequence joins TRBV5-1 and TRBJ1-2; no definite D call. Trimming took off 0 bases at V and 6 bases at J, with 15 bases between the two ends. The germline gives CDR1 SGHRS, CDR2 YFSETQ. CDR3 size: 15 residues. CDR3 nucleotides: TGCGCCAGCAGCTTGGTACTCCCGGGAAAGGATGGCTACACCTTC. Translated, it gives CASSLVLPGKDGYTF.